This T cell receptor (beta chain) was found in a study of shared clonotypes between healthy human individuals. Germline V gene lookup returns CDR1 LGHNA and CDR2 YNFKEQ. This CDR3 is 12 amino acids long. V was trimmed by 4 bases and J by 4 bases, leaving 8 bases between them. Only CD45RO-negative cells positively selected for CCR7 counted as naive CD8 cells, so terminally differentiated effector memory CD45RA+ cells were excluded. In regard to this clone: Its specificity is not known.

In the original analysis: Junction-only sequences produced by ImmunoSEQ had no quality scores, so filtering differed. The data were produced by immunoSEQ multiplex PCR, yet TCRdb's version contains in-frame clones alone and is incomplete. That table is the source of V, J and clone size, and D and trimming were worked out from the DNA. The sample consists of about 2.1 million clones, roughly 91% of them appearing once. Overall study results and limits: It was the few donors that limited the genetic and exposure-history diversity represented. Generation probability values for non-shared clonotypes were lower than those for clonotypes shared by all four donors. Several donors held around 5% of naive CD4 clonotypes in common.

The rearrangement uses TRBV4-2 and TRBJ2-7, with D tentatively TRBD1 (6 bases). The sample comprised naive CD8+ T cells from PBMCs. The TCR originated in a man younger than 35 in good health. Some clones in this sample may be carry-over from other donors' samples. CDR3 DNA: TGTGCCAGCAGCCCAGGGACATACGAGCAGTACTTC. Amino acid sequence: CASSPGTYEQYF.